The clone carrying this T cell receptor beta chain showed up many times. The data were obtained in a study of neurological immune-mediated disorders. V gave up 9 bases and J gave up 1 base, with 15 bases separating them. The germline V gene has CDR1 LNHDA and CDR2 SQIVND (reference sequence). The CDR3 is 14 residues long. TCRdb fed the 5' RACE reads into MiXCR, producing one record per CDR3 protein. Among 20,000 to 25,000 distinct CDR3 sequences, about 13% were seen once, and the ten largest hold 10% to 15%. This chain joins TRBV19 and TRBJ1-1, with D possibly matching TRBD1 (5 bases). Sequenced material: PBMCs. The TCR was taken from a woman aged 60-75 years with HTLV-1-associated myelopathy (HAM/TSP). The CDR3 here is CASSEGSGNTEAFF. The CDR3 DNA reads TGTGCCAGCTCCGAGGGGTCTGGGAACACTGAAGCTTTCTTT.